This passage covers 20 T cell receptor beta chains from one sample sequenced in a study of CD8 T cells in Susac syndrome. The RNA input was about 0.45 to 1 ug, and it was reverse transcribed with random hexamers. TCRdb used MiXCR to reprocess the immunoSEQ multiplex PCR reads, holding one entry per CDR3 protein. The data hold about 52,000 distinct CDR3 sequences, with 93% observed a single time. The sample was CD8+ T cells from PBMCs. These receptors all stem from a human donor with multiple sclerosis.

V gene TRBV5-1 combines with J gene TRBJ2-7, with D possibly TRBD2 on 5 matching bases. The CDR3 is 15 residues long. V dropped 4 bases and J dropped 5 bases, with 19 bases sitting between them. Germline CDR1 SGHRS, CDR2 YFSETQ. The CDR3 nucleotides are TGCGCCAGCAGCCCCATCCCGAGGGAAACCGACGAGCAGTACTTC. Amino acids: CASSPIPRETDEQYF.

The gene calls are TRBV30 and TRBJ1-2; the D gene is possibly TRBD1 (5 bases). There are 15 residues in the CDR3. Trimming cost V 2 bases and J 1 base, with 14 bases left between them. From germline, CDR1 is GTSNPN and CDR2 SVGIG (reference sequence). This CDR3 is CAWSPLGGDNYGYTF. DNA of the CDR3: TGTGCCTGGAGTCCCTTGGGGGGGGATAACTATGGCTACACCTTC.

CDR3 coding DNA: TGTGCCAGCAGTCCAGGGGTTTTTAGCGGGGAGCTGTTTTTT. Its translation: CASSPGVFSGELFF. The rearrangement joins TRBV27 to TRBJ2-2; D is possibly TRBD1 (6 bases). The CDR3 is 14 amino acids. Trimming stripped 5 bases from V and 7 bases from J, with 14 bases between. From germline, CDR1 is MNHEY and CDR2 SMNVEV (reference sequence).

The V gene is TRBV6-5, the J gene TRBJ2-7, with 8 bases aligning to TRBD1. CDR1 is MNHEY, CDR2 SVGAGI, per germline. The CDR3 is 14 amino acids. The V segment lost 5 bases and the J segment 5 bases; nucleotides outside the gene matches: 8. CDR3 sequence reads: CASSTTGESHEQYF. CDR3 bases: TGTGCCAGCAGTACGACAGGGGAGAGCCACGAGCAGTACTTC.

In DNA form, the CDR3 reads TGTGCCAGCAGTTCCCCCCTGGGCTACAACACCGGGGAGCTGTTTTTT. Protein product: CASSSPLGYNTGELFF. J is TRBJ2-2 and V is TRBV12-3 or TRBV12-4; D gene uncertain. This CDR3 contains 16 residues. V was trimmed by 4 bases and J by 2 bases, leaving 14 bases between them.

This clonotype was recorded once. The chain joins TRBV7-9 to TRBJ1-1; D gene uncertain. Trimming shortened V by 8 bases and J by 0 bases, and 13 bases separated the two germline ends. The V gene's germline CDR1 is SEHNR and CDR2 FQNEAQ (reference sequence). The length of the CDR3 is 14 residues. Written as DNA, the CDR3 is TGTGCCAGCTGGACTATACCCATGAACACTGAAGCTTTCTTT. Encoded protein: CASWTIPMNTEAFF.

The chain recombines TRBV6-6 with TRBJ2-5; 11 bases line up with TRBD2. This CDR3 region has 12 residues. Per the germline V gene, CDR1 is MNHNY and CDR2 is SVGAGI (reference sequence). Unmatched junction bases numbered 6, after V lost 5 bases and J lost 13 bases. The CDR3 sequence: CASSVTSGGGYF. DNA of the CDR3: TGTGCCAGCAGTGTAACTAGCGGGGGAGGGTACTTC.

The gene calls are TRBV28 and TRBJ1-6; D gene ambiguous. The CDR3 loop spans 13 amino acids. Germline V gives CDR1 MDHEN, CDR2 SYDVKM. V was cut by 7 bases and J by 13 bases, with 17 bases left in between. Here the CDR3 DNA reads TGTGCCAGCAACTTGGGCCCATCGATTCCCCTCCACTTT. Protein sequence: CASNLGPSIPLHF.

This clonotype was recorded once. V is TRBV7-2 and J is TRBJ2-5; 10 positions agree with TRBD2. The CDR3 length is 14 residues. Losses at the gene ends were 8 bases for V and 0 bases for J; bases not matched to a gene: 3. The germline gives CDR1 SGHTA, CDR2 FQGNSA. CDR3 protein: CASSTSGDQETQYF. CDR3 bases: TGTGCCAGCTCAACTAGCGGGGACCAAGAGACCCAGTACTTC.

CDR3 region: CATSDPGRPNYGYTF. As DNA, the CDR3 is TGTGCCACCAGTGACCCGGGACGGCCTAACTATGGCTACACCTTC. The chain has TRBV24-1 and TRBJ1-2; D perhaps matches TRBD1 (5 bases). V was trimmed by 4 bases and J by 0 bases, leaving 11 bases between them. CDR3 length: 15 amino acids. Germline CDR1 reads KGHDR; CDR2 reads SFDVKD.

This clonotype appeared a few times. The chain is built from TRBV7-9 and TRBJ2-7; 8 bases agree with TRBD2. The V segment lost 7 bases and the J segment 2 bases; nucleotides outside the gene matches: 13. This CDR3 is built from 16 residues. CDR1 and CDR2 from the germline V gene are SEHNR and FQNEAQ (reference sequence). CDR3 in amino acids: CASTPGGTTLAYEQYF. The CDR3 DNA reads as TGTGCCAGCACCCCGGGGGGGACGACACTGGCCTACGAGCAGTACTTC. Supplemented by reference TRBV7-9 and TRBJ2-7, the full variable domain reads DTGVSQNPRHKITKRGQNVTFRCDPISEHNRLYWYRQTLGQGPEFLTYFQNEAQLEKSRLLSDRFSAERPKGSFSTLEIQRTEQGDSAMYLCASTPGGTTLAYEQYFGPGTRLTVT.

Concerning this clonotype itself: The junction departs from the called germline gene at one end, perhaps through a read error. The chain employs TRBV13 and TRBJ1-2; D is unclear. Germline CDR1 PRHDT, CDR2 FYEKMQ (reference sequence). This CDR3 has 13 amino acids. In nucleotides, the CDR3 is TGTGCCAGCAGCCTAGGACTGGAGGATGGCTACACCTTC. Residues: CASSLGLEDGYTF.

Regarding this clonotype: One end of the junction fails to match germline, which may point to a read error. CDR3 region: CASSLGGSYGQYF. CDR3 coding DNA: TGTGCCAGCAGTTTAGGAGGTTCCTACGGGCAGTACTTC. The rearrangement links TRBV27 to TRBJ2-7; possible D gene TRBD2, 5 bases. CDR3 size: 13 residues. Germline assignment: CDR1 MNHEY and CDR2 SMNVEV (reference sequence).

CDR3 sequence: CASSVSQGYTEAFF. The CDR3 DNA reads as TGTGCCAGCAGCGTCAGCCAGGGATATACTGAAGCTTTCTTT. The chain employs TRBV7-4 and TRBJ1-1; weak D call: TRBD1 (5 bases). CDR1 and CDR2 from the germline V gene are SGHVT and SQSDAQ. V lost 5 bases, J lost 5 bases, and 15 bases lay in between. CDR3 length: 14 amino acids.

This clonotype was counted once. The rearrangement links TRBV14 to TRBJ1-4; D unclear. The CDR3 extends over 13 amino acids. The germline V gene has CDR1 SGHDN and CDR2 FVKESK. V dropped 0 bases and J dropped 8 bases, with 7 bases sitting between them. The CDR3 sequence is CASSQEPREKLFF. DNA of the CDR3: TGTGCCAGCAGCCAAGAGCCCCGGGAAAAACTGTTTTTT.

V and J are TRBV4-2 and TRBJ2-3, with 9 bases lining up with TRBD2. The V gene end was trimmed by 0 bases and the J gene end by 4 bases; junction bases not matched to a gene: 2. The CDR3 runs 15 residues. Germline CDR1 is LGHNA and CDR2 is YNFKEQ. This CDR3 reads CASSQERGGPDTQYF. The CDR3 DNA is TGTGCCAGCAGCCAAGAGCGGGGGGGCCCAGATACGCAGTATTTT.

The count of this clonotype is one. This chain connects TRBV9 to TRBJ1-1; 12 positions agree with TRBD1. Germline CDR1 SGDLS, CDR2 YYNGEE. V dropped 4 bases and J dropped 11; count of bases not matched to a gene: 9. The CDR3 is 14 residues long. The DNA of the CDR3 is TGTGCCAGCAGCCTGGGGACAGGGGGCCGGAGGGCTTTCTTT. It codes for CASSLGTGGRRAFF.

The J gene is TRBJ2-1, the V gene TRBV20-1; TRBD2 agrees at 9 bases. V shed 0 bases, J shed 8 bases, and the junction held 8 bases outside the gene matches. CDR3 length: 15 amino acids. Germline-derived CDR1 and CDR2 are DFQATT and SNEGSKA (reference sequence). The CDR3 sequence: CSARDEVAGDHEQFF. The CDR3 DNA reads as TGCAGTGCTAGAGATGAGGTAGCGGGGGATCATGAGCAGTTCTTC.

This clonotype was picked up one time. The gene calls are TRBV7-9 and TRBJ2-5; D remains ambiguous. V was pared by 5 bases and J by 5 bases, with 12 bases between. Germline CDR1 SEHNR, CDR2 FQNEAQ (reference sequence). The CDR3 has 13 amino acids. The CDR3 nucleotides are TGTGCCAGCAGCCTAAGGCCTGGGGAGACCCAGTACTTC. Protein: CASSLRPGETQYF.

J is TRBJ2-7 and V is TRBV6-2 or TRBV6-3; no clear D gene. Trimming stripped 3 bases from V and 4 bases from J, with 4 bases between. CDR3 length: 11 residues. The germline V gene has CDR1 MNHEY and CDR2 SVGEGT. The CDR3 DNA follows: TGTGCCAGCAGTTATTATTACGAGCAGTACTTC. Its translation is CASSYYYEQYF.